The next 9 T cell receptor beta chains were all read from a single sample in a study of blood T cell repertoires in COVID-19. Here immunoSEQ multiplex PCR was the method, and the copy in TCRdb shows in-frame clones only, minus some. Seen here are approximately 210,000 clones, approximately 84% observed once, and the top ten hold under 10%. Sequencing used peripheral blood. These receptors originate from a woman at least 80 years old with COVID-19, enrolled during active disease.

The chain recombines TRBV6-6 with TRBJ2-5; TRBD2 matches 8 bases. Germline CDR1 MNHNY, CDR2 SVGAGI (reference sequence). There are 15 residues in the CDR3. J gave up 9 bases and V 5 bases, and 14 bases lay outside the gene matches. CDR3 DNA sequence: TGTGCCAGCAGTGAGCGAGGGGGAGCGGGAGTTCCCCAGTACTTC. Encoded protein: CASSERGGAGVPQYF.

The chain is built from TRBV27 and TRBJ1-2; 7 bases map to TRBD1. This CDR3 spans 15 amino acids. The trim removed 6 bases at V and 1 base at J, leaving 8 bases unmatched. Germline CDR1 and CDR2: MNHEY and SMNVEV (reference sequence). CDR3: CASRLYRGYNYGYTF. DNA for the CDR3: TGTGCCAGCAGATTGTACAGGGGCTATAACTATGGCTACACCTTC.

V is TRBV18 and J is TRBJ2-7, with 8 positions matching TRBD2. The V segment lost 3 bases and the J segment 6 bases; nucleotides outside the gene matches: 7. Germline loops: CDR1 KGHSH, CDR2 LQKENI. CDR3 length: 14 amino acids. CDR3 loop: CASSPGLDGVEQYF. Written as DNA, the CDR3 is TGTGCCAGCTCACCGGGACTAGACGGGGTCGAGCAGTACTTC.

Here the CDR3 reads CSGRVDGDTQYF. As DNA, the CDR3 is TGCAGCGGCCGGGTCGACGGCGATACGCAGTATTTT. V is TRBV29-1 and J is TRBJ2-3; D unresolved. Germline V gene data show CDR1 as SQVTM and CDR2 as ANQGSEA. CDR3 length: 12 residues. The V end lost 7 bases, the J end lost 6 bases, and 14 bases lay between the germline ends.

The chain couples TRBV6-1 to TRBJ1-2; 9 bases are shared with TRBD1. Germline V gene lookup returns CDR1 MNHNS and CDR2 SASEGT. Trimming took 2 bases from V and 4 from J; bases not matched to a gene: 5. CDR3 size: 15 residues. The CDR3 loop reads CASSESPGQGYGYTF. The DNA for the CDR3 is TGTGCCAGCAGTGAAAGTCCGGGACAGGGCTATGGCTACACCTTC.

This chain links TRBV11-2 with TRBJ1-2; TRBD1 matches at 10 bases. The V segment lost 5 bases and the J segment 4 bases; nucleotides outside the gene matches: 16. The CDR3 has 18 residues. CDR1 is SGHAT, CDR2 FQNNGV, per germline. The CDR3 DNA sequence: TGTGCCAGCAGCCGAACCCGACCAGGGACAGGGGAAGTCTATGGCTACACCTTC. Its protein product is CASSRTRPGTGEVYGYTF.

This chain connects TRBV5-1 to TRBJ2-2; 7 nucleotides match TRBD1. V lost 0 bases and J lost 4; bases outside the gene matches: 12. In germline, CDR1 is SGHRS, CDR2 YFSETQ. The CDR3 sequence is 18 residues long. CDR3 sequence: CASSLVPSGQMSTGELFF. The CDR3 bases are TGCGCCAGCAGCTTGGTTCCTTCGGGACAGATGTCCACCGGGGAGCTGTTTTTT.

V is TRBV24-1 and J is TRBJ1-3, with D perhaps matching TRBD1 (5 bases). V lost 8 bases and J 4 bases, leaving 14 bases between the germline ends. The germline CDR1 and CDR2 sequences are KGHDR and SFDVKD. This CDR3 comprises 14 residues. In DNA, the CDR3 is TGTGCCACCACGTTCAGGGCAGCCGGAAACACCATATATTTT. It yields the protein CATTFRAAGNTIYF.

This clone was counted between two and nine times. The chain joins TRBV24-1 to TRBJ1-5; 7 bases line up with TRBD1. Trimming took 5 bases from V and 6 from J; bases not matched to a gene: 6. CDR3 length equals 14 residues. The V gene's germline CDR1 is KGHDR and CDR2 SFDVKD. In DNA, the CDR3 is TGTGCCACCAGTGCCTCGACAGGGACTCAGCCCCAGCATTTT. Translating gives CATSASTGTQPQHF.